These T cell receptor beta chains were read from a single sample in a study of cytomegalovirus exposure and HLA in healthy donors. Profiled with immunoSEQ multiplex PCR; TCRdb holds only in-frame clones, not every one. This sample has 150,000 to 200,000 clones; around a tenth occur once, and the top ten carry over 1%. Sequencing was done on a sample of PBMCs. All receptors come from a woman aged 30 to 39 in good health and CMV-seropositive. Each CDR3 is given with its conserved first and last residue. The D gene is left open where the match is weak. Clone size is not always given. Where it is, it says once, few, many or a class for expanded clones.

J gene: TRBJ2-1
clone size: few
D gene: TRBD2
V gene: TRBV7-3
CDR3 DNA: TGTGCCAGCAGCTTTAGCGGGAATGAGCAGTTCTTC
CDR3 protein: CASSFSGNEQFF

J gene: TRBJ2-3
clone size: few
D gene: NA
V gene: TRBV7-2
CDR3 DNA: TGTGCCAGCAGCTTAGATAGCTCGGCGGATACGCAGTATTTT
CDR3 protein: CASSLDSSADTQYF

J gene: TRBJ1-5
clone size: NA
D gene: NA
V gene: TRBV6-1
CDR3 DNA: TGTGCCAGCAGTGAAATGCAGGGGAAAGGCAATCAGCCCCAGCATTTT
CDR3 protein: CASSEMQGKGNQPQHF

J gene: TRBJ1-1
clone size: few
D gene: TRBD1
V gene: TRBV25-1
CDR3 DNA: TGTGCCAGCAGTGTAGACAGGGGGCCAGGGGACACTGAAGCTTTCTTT
CDR3 protein: CASSVDRGPGDTEAFF

J gene: TRBJ2-6
clone size: few
D gene: NA
V gene: TRBV29-1
CDR3 DNA: TGCAGCGTCGGTTCTGGGGCCAACGTCCTGACTTTC
CDR3 protein: CSVGSGANVLTF

J gene: TRBJ2-1
clone size: few
D gene: TRBD2
V gene: TRBV5-1
CDR3 DNA: TGCGCCAGCAGCTTGGTGGGGGGGTTGAATGAGCAGTTCTTC
CDR3 protein: CASSLVGGLNEQFF

J gene: TRBJ2-1
clone size: few
D gene: TRBD2
V gene: TRBV9
CDR3 DNA: TGTGCCAGCGGAGGATCGGGAGGGGTTAATGAGCAGTTCTTC
CDR3 protein: CASGGSGGVNEQFF

J gene: TRBJ1-2
clone size: NA
D gene: NA
V gene: TRBV19
CDR3 DNA: TGTGCCAGTAGTCCGGGGAGGGGAGGCTATGGCTACACCTTC
CDR3 protein: CASSPGRGGYGYTF

J gene: TRBJ2-5
clone size: few
D gene: TRBD2
V gene: TRBV2
CDR3 DNA: TGTGCCAGCAGTGAGAGGGCGGGAGGGCCCCCCCAAGAGACCCAGTACTTC
CDR3 protein: CASSERAGGPPQETQYF

J gene: TRBJ2-2
clone size: NA
D gene: TRBD1
V gene: TRBV5-6
CDR3 DNA: TGTGCCAGCAGCTCGCTAAAGGACAGGGGGGCGCCCGGGGAGCTGTTTTTT
CDR3 protein: CASSSLKDRGAPGELFF

J gene: TRBJ2-1
clone size: few
D gene: NA
V gene: TRBV6-1
CDR3 DNA: TGTGCCAGCAGTCTCCTCCAGAGGGAGAATGAGCAGTTCTTC
CDR3 protein: CASSLLQRENEQFF

J gene: TRBJ1-1
clone size: few
D gene: TRBD1
V gene: TRBV2
CDR3 DNA: TGTGCCAGCAGAGCCAGACAGGGGGTGGGCACTGAAGCTTTCTTT
CDR3 protein: CASRARQGVGTEAFF

J gene: TRBJ2-7
clone size: NA
D gene: TRBD2
V gene: TRBV18
CDR3 DNA: TGTGCCAGCCGGACTAGCGGAATCTACGAGCAGTACTTC
CDR3 protein: CASRTSGIYEQYF

J gene: TRBJ2-2
clone size: few
D gene: TRBD1
V gene: TRBV6-6
CDR3 DNA: TGTGCCAGCAAGACGACAGGGGGCAACACCGGGGAGCTGTTTTTT
CDR3 protein: CASKTTGGNTGELFF

J gene: TRBJ1-4
clone size: few
D gene: NA
V gene: TRBV27
CDR3 DNA: TGTGCCAGCAGTTTCTCCTACACAGCAACTAATGAAAAACTGTTTTTT
CDR3 protein: CASSFSYTATNEKLFF

J gene: TRBJ2-3
clone size: few
D gene: NA
V gene: TRBV6-6
CDR3 DNA: TGTGCCAGCAGTTACGGGCAGAGCACAGATACGCAGTATTTT
CDR3 protein: CASSYGQSTDTQYF

J gene: TRBJ2-5
clone size: few
D gene: NA
V gene: TRBV11-2
CDR3 DNA: TGTGCCAGCAGCCTAGCAGCCCAAAGCGGAAAGTACTTC
CDR3 protein: CASSLAAQSGKYF

J gene: TRBJ2-1
clone size: few
D gene: TRBD2
V gene: TRBV5-1
CDR3 DNA: TGCGCCAGCAGCTTGGCCGCGGGCGGGAGGGCCGTTGATGAGCAGTTCTTC
CDR3 protein: CASSLAAGGRAVDEQFF

J gene: TRBJ2-1
clone size: few
D gene: TRBD1
V gene: TRBV15
CDR3 DNA: TGTGCCACCAGCAGAGAAGGACAGGGGTGGAATGAGCAGTTCTTC
CDR3 protein: CATSREGQGWNEQFF

J gene: TRBJ2-3
clone size: NA
D gene: NA
V gene: TRBV9
CDR3 DNA: TGTGCCAGCAGCGTTACGGACAGCCGATTAAGCACAGATACGCAGTATTTT
CDR3 protein: CASSVTDSRLSTDTQYF

J gene: TRBJ2-1
clone size: few
D gene: TRBD1
V gene: TRBV2
CDR3 DNA: TGTGCCAGCAGTGATGGGACAGGGAGGAATGAGCAGTTCTTC
CDR3 protein: CASSDGTGRNEQFF

J gene: TRBJ2-7
clone size: few
D gene: NA
V gene: TRBV4-2
CDR3 DNA: TGTGCCAGCAGCCTAATACAGCAGGGGACCTACGAGCAGTACTTC
CDR3 protein: CASSLIQQGTYEQYF

J gene: TRBJ2-7
clone size: NA
D gene: NA
V gene: TRBV2
CDR3 DNA: TGTGCCAGCAGTCTGAGACAGGCTTCCTACGAGCAGTACTTC
CDR3 protein: CASSLRQASYEQYF

J gene: TRBJ2-5
clone size: NA
D gene: TRBD2
V gene: TRBV5-1
CDR3 DNA: TGCGCCAGCAGCTCGCGGGGAGGGCCCGAGGAGACCCAGTACTTC
CDR3 protein: CASSSRGGPEETQYF

J gene: TRBJ2-3
clone size: NA
D gene: NA
V gene: TRBV5-1
CDR3 DNA: TGCGCCAGCAGCTTGGGGCGGCAAAGCACAGATACGCAGTATTTT
CDR3 protein: CASSLGRQSTDTQYF

J gene: TRBJ1-1
clone size: NA
D gene: NA
V gene: TRBV29-1
CDR3 DNA: TGCAGCGGGGGGAGGGGAACGGAGAACACTGAAGCTTTCTTT
CDR3 protein: CSGGRGTENTEAFF

J gene: TRBJ1-2
clone size: NA
D gene: TRBD1
V gene: TRBV19
CDR3 DNA: TGTGCCAGTAGTGATGGGACAGGGCCTAACTATGGCTACACCTTC
CDR3 protein: CASSDGTGPNYGYTF

J gene: TRBJ2-5
clone size: NA
D gene: TRBD2
V gene: TRBV5-1
CDR3 DNA: TGCGCCAGCAGATCCGGGACTAGCGGGATCGGAGAGACCCAGTACTTC
CDR3 protein: CASRSGTSGIGETQYF

J gene: TRBJ2-5
clone size: few
D gene: NA
V gene: TRBV7-9
CDR3 DNA: TGTGCCAGCAGCCTTCGGCGGTCAGGGGACCAAGAGACCCAGTACTTC
CDR3 protein: CASSLRRSGDQETQYF

J gene: TRBJ1-1
clone size: NA
D gene: NA
V gene: TRBV9
CDR3 DNA: TGTGCCAGCAGCCTCCTACGGACGGACACTGAAGCTTTCTTC
CDR3 protein: CASSLLRTDTEAFF

J gene: TRBJ2-5
clone size: few
D gene: TRBD2
V gene: TRBV6-5
CDR3 DNA: TGTGCCAGCAGTTCGACTAGCGGGTCCCAAGGGACCCAGTACTTC
CDR3 protein: CASSSTSGSQGTQYF

J gene: TRBJ1-2
clone size: NA
D gene: NA
V gene: TRBV4-1
CDR3 DNA: TGCGCCAGCAGCCATACGTGGACAGACTCCTATGGCTACACCTTC
CDR3 protein: CASSHTWTDSYGYTF

J gene: TRBJ2-3
clone size: NA
D gene: NA
V gene: TRBV2
CDR3 DNA: TGTGCCAGCAGTACTGGGCCCACAGATACGCAGTATTTT
CDR3 protein: CASSTGPTDTQYF

J gene: TRBJ1-1
clone size: few
D gene: TRBD1
V gene: TRBV10-3
CDR3 DNA: TGTGCCATCAAAACAGGGGTGAACACTGAAGCTTTCTTT
CDR3 protein: CAIKTGVNTEAFF

J gene: TRBJ2-5
clone size: NA
D gene: TRBD1
V gene: TRBV6-1
CDR3 DNA: TGTGCCAGCAGTGATCACTCCGGGACAGGGGTAAAGCAGTACTTC
CDR3 protein: CASSDHSGTGVKQYF

J gene: TRBJ1-3
clone size: NA
D gene: TRBD1
V gene: TRBV9
CDR3 DNA: TGTGCCAGCAGCGTCCGGGACAGGGTTGTTGGAAACACCATATATTTT
CDR3 protein: CASSVRDRVVGNTIYF

J gene: TRBJ1-2
clone size: few
D gene: NA
V gene: TRBV30
CDR3 DNA: TGTGCCTGGAGTCCCGGGGCGGGATACTATGGCTACACCTTC
CDR3 protein: CAWSPGAGYYGYTF

J gene: TRBJ1-2
clone size: NA
D gene: TRBD1
V gene: TRBV5-1
CDR3 DNA: TGCGCCAGCAGCTCCGGACAGGGGGCGCAGCTACGGTCTAACTATGGCTACACCTTC
CDR3 protein: CASSSGQGAQLRSNYGYTF

J gene: TRBJ1-2
clone size: few
D gene: NA
V gene: TRBV7-9
CDR3 DNA: TGTGCCAGCAGTTTACAGGGAGGGGACTATGGCTACACCTTC
CDR3 protein: CASSLQGGDYGYTF

J gene: TRBJ2-5
clone size: few
D gene: NA
V gene: TRBV5-4
CDR3 DNA: TGTGCCAGCAGCCCGGGACATAAGAAAGAGACCCAGTACTTC
CDR3 protein: CASSPGHKKETQYF

J gene: TRBJ1-5
clone size: NA
D gene: NA
V gene: TRBV19
CDR3 DNA: TGTGCCAGTAGTATATCTATATTCGATCAGCCCCAGCATTTT
CDR3 protein: CASSISIFDQPQHF